The T cell receptor beta chain under discussion was sequenced for a study of metastatic and nonmetastatic thyroid tumors. Looking at the study overall: Across blood and tumor or nodule tissue, repertoires from malignant and benign thyroid patients were compared with one another.

Study outcomes and limitations: When malignant thyroid tumors were compared with benign nodules, TCR beta diversity was reportedly significantly higher in the malignant tumors. This held in both blood and tumor samples.

Points on this clone: Its specificity is not known.

Authors' analysis steps: In papillary thyroid cancer, a distant-metastasis classifier was built using CDR3 differences across clinicopathological groups. With MiXCR, TCRdb reprocessed the PCR reads. In this record, the V and J calls reflect TCRdb's handling and not the investigators' own analysis. In the table there are 15,000 to 20,000 clones, roughly 32% of which are singletons. Not a single patient had been given any form of treatment at any point before undergoing thyroid surgery. V lost 6 bases to trimming and J lost 10 bases, with 18 bases between them. Germline assignment: CDR1 MNHEY and CDR2 SVGEGT. The CDR3 consists of 13 residues.

Sequencing was performed on tumor tissue. The chain is built from TRBV6-2 or TRBV6-3 and TRBJ1-1; possibly TRBD1 for D (5 bases). This sequence originates from a female donor with papillary thyroid cancer or a benign thyroid nodule (not recorded which). Some clones in this sample may be carry-over from other donors' samples. The CDR3 nucleotides read TGTGCCAGCAGCCACGGGGCAGCCGGAGGAGCTTTCTTT. Amino acids: CASSHGAAGGAFF.